This TCR beta chain comes out of a study of blood T cell repertoires in COVID-19. Study in general: The analysed material was cDNA or gDNA that came from T cells, B-cell-depleted T cells, or PBMCs.

The CDR3 has 13 amino acids. Per the germline V gene, CDR1 is SGHRS and CDR2 is YFSETQ. Trimming stripped 5 bases from V and 6 bases from J, with 9 bases between. Study processing details: Reference gene primer amplification yielded estimated nucleated cell counts. Data came from immunoSEQ multiplex PCR; TCRdb stores just in-frame clones and leaves some out. V and J calls and clone size are given by that table; D and trimming were obtained from the DNA. The table has about 140,000 clones, about 85% seen once. Material: peripheral blood. The gene calls are TRBV5-1 and TRBJ1-6; no firm D call. The sequence was collected from a human donor with COVID-19, enrolled during active disease. The donor label of this sample is uncertain. CDR3: CASRELANSPLHF. DNA of the CDR3: TGCGCCAGCAGGGAGCTCGCTAATTCACCCCTCCACTTT.